Below are 16 T cell receptor beta chains sequenced from a single sample in a study of T-cell reconstitution after alpha-beta-depleted transplantation in children. TCRbeta library preparation incorporated unique molecular identifiers. TCRdb re-derived calls from the PCR reads in MiXCR, one entry per CDR3 protein. The table lists around 700,000 distinct CDR3 sequences, over 10% of them singletons. Source: PBMCs, taken before TCRalphabeta/CD19-depleted stem cell transplant. These receptors were collected from a girl aged 2 to 10 with congenital amegakaryocytic thrombocytopenia, due to receive a stem cell transplant.

V gene TRBV3-1 combines with J gene TRBJ2-2; TRBD2 is a possible D gene (5 bases). The CDR3 extends over 15 amino acids. Trimming took off 1 base at V and 5 bases at J, with 11 bases between the two ends. Germline CDR1 reads LGHDT; CDR2 reads YNNKEL (reference sequence). DNA of the CDR3: TGTGCCAGCAGCCAAGTACCCCGCGGGACCGGGGAGCTGTTTTTT. Translation gives CASSQVPRGTGELFF.

Comments on this clonotype: The CDR3 end shows no conserved phenylalanine or tryptophan, and so a read error is likely. V gene TRBV27 combines with J gene TRBJ2-2; D may be TRBD1 or TRBD2 (5 bases each). Between the trimmed V and J ends, which lost 2 bases and 4 bases, there was a span of 8 bases. Germline-derived CDR1 and CDR2 are MNHEY and SMNVEV (reference sequence). The CDR3 is 14 amino acids. The CDR3 bases are TGTGCCAGCAGTTTACGGGGCGGCACCGGGGAGCTGTTTTAT. Translation gives CASSLRGGTGELFY.

This clonotype has only a few counts. The chain recombines TRBV29-1 with TRBJ1-2; D possibly corresponds to TRBD1 (6 bases). The CDR3 is 17 amino acids. From germline, CDR1 is SQVTM and CDR2 ANQGSEA. The V and J ends lost 6 bases and 2 bases respectively, with 25 bases between them. The CDR3 protein is CSVTGVKGGAANYGYTF. The DNA of the CDR3 is TGCAGCGTAACTGGAGTAAAGGGGGGGGCGGCCAACTATGGCTACACCTTC. Together with reference TRBV29-1 and TRBJ1-2, the CDR3 gives the full variable domain: SAVISQKPSRDICQRGTSLTIQCQVDSQVTMMFWYRQQPGQSLTLIATANQGSEATYESGFVIDKFPISRPNLTFSTLTVSNMSPEDSSIYLCSVTGVKGGAANYGYTFGSGTRLTVV.

This clonotype came up many times. The rearrangement uses TRBV7-2 and TRBJ2-3; D gene ambiguous. This CDR3 comprises 13 residues. Germline V gene sequence: CDR1 SGHTA, CDR2 FQGNSA. Trimming stripped 11 bases from V and 2 bases from J, with 14 bases between. CDR3 coding DNA: TGTGCCGCATTTAGCTTGAACACAGATACGCAGTATTTT. It yields the protein CAAFSLNTDTQYF.

The V gene is TRBV28, the J gene TRBJ2-7, with 7 bases matching TRBD2. J gave up 5 bases and V 4 bases, and 17 bases lay outside the gene matches. This CDR3 comprises 17 residues. Per the germline V gene, CDR1 is MDHEN and CDR2 is SYDVKM. This CDR3 reads CASSSPWVAGDRDEQYF. CDR3 DNA: TGTGCCAGCAGTTCCCCATGGGTCGCGGGAGATCGAGACGAGCAGTACTTC.

The V call is TRBV20-1, the J call TRBJ2-3; weak D call: TRBD2 (5 bases). Trimming left V 3 bases short and J 0 bases short, with 13 bases between. CDR3 length: 15 amino acids. The germline V gene encodes CDR1 DFQATT and CDR2 SNEGSKA (reference sequence). CDR3 DNA sequence: TGCAGTGCTAGTGGCGTAGCGTATAGCACAGATACGCAGTATTTT. Protein: CSASGVAYSTDTQYF.

This chain links TRBV9 with TRBJ2-7; 8 bases align to TRBD2. Germline CDR1 SGDLS, CDR2 YYNGEE. V shed 0 bases and J 1 base; nucleotides not matched to a gene: 6. This CDR3 has 16 amino acids. The CDR3 sequence: CASSVGLAGWSYEQYF. The CDR3 DNA follows: TGTGCCAGCAGCGTAGGTCTAGCGGGCTGGTCCTACGAGCAGTACTTC.

This clonotype was seen a few times. The chain employs TRBV5-5 and TRBJ1-4, with a possible D match to TRBD1 (6 bases). V was cut by 0 bases and J by 8 bases, with 17 bases left in between. Germline CDR1 and CDR2: SGHKS and YYEKEE (reference sequence). CDR3 length: 16 amino acids. The CDR3 reads CASSLVATGLGEKLFF. The CDR3 DNA is TGTGCCAGCAGCTTGGTAGCGACAGGCCTCGGCGAAAAACTGTTTTTT.

This clonotype was picked up many times. This chain uses TRBV20-1 with TRBJ1-6; no definite D call. V lost 1 base to trimming and J lost 2 bases, with 6 bases between them. The CDR3 extends over 14 amino acids. Germline V gene lookup returns CDR1 DFQATT and CDR2 SNEGSKA (reference sequence). The CDR3 nucleotides are TGCAGTGCTAGAGTCGGGACCTATAATTCACCCCTCCACTTT. Translated, it gives CSARVGTYNSPLHF.

This clonotype has a count of ten or more. CDR3 amino acids: CASSPSGGPYEQYF. The CDR3 DNA is TGTGCCAGCAGTCCCTCGGGGGGTCCCTACGAGCAGTACTTC. The chain joins TRBV28 to TRBJ2-7, with 7 bases identical to TRBD2. Germline trimming cut 5 bases from V and 2 bases from J; bases unmatched to any gene: 6. The CDR3 covers 14 residues. CDR1 MDHEN and CDR2 SYDVKM come from the germline V gene.

This chain uses TRBV5-1 with TRBJ2-3; the D gene could be TRBD1 or TRBD2 (5 bases each). Germline values: CDR1 SGHRS, CDR2 YFSETQ. The CDR3 has 16 residues. Trimming removed 4 bases at V and 4 bases at J, with 19 bases between. CDR3 nucleotide sequence: TGCGCCAGCAGCCCCGCCGGGACCCAGAGAGCAGATACGCAGTATTTT. Protein: CASSPAGTQRADTQYF. Using reference TRBV5-1 and TRBJ2-3 for the parts outside the CDR3, the full variable domain is KAGVTQTPRYLIKTRGQQVTLSCSPISGHRSVSWYQQTPGQGLQFLFEYFSETQRNKGNFPGRFSGRQFSNSRSEMNVSTLELGDSALYLCASSPAGTQRADTQYFGPGTRLTVL.

This clonotype has at least ten counts. This sequence joins TRBV20-1 and TRBJ2-7; D unresolved. The germline gives CDR1 DFQATT, CDR2 SNEGSKA (reference sequence). The CDR3 has 11 residues. Trimming pared 4 bases from V and 3 bases from J, leaving 7 bases between. CDR3 nucleotides: TGCAGTGCTACAAGCGACTACGAGCAGTACTTC. Translation gives CSATSDYEQYF.

This clonotype was picked up many times. V gene TRBV14 combines with J gene TRBJ2-2, with TRBD1 matching over 7 bases. Germline lookup yields CDR1 SGHDN and CDR2 FVKESK. With 2 bases clipped from V and 7 bases from J, the junction kept 4 bases outside the gene matches. This CDR3 comprises 14 residues. The CDR3 loop reads CASSQFRTGGELFF. For the CDR3, the DNA is TGTGCCAGCAGCCAATTCCGGACAGGCGGGGAGCTGTTTTTT.

This clonotype has just a few counts. The rearrangement uses TRBV7-8 and TRBJ2-2; perhaps TRBD2 as D (5 bases). V dropped 3 bases and J dropped 0 bases, with 23 bases sitting between them. The CDR3 runs to 20 residues. CDR1 and CDR2 (germline): SGHVS, FQNEAQ. The CDR3, as DNA: TGTGCCAGCAGCTTTTTTGGTACTGTCCGGGATTACGCGAACACCGGGGAGCTGTTTTTT. This gives the protein CASSFFGTVRDYANTGELFF.

The V call is TRBV29-1, the J call TRBJ2-3; possibly TRBD2 for D (5 bases). The CDR3 length is 12 residues. V was cut by 7 bases and J by 0 bases, with 8 bases left in between. Germline loops: CDR1 SQVTM, CDR2 ANQGSEA. The CDR3 sequence is CSALASTDTQYF. DNA of the CDR3: TGCAGCGCCCTAGCCAGCACAGATACGCAGTATTTT.

This clonotype has at least ten counts. The chain employs TRBV7-9 and TRBJ1-2, with D unresolved. CDR1 is SEHNR and CDR2 is FQNEAQ in the germline V gene (reference sequence). Trimming stripped 7 bases from V and 7 bases from J, with 19 bases between. The CDR3 spans 14 residues. CDR3 amino acids: CASNKGGFSSGYTF. As DNA, the CDR3 is TGTGCCAGCAACAAAGGAGGGTTCTCGTCTGGCTACACCTTC.